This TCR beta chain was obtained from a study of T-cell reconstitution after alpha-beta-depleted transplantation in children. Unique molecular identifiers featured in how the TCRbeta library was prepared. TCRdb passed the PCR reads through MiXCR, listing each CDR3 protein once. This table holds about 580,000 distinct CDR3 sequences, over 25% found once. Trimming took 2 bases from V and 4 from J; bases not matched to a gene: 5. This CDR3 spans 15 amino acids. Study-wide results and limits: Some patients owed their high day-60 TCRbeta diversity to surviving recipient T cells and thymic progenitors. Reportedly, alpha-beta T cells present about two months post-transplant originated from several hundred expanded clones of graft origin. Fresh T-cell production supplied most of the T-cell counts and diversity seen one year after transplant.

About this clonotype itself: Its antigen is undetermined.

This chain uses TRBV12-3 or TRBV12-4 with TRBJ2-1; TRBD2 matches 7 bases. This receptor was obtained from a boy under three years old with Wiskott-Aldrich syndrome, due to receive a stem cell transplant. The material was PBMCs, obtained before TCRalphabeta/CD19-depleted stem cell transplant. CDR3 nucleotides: TGTGCCAGCAGTTTATCGGGGGAGGGTTACAATGAGCAGTTCTTC. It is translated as CASSLSGEGYNEQFF.